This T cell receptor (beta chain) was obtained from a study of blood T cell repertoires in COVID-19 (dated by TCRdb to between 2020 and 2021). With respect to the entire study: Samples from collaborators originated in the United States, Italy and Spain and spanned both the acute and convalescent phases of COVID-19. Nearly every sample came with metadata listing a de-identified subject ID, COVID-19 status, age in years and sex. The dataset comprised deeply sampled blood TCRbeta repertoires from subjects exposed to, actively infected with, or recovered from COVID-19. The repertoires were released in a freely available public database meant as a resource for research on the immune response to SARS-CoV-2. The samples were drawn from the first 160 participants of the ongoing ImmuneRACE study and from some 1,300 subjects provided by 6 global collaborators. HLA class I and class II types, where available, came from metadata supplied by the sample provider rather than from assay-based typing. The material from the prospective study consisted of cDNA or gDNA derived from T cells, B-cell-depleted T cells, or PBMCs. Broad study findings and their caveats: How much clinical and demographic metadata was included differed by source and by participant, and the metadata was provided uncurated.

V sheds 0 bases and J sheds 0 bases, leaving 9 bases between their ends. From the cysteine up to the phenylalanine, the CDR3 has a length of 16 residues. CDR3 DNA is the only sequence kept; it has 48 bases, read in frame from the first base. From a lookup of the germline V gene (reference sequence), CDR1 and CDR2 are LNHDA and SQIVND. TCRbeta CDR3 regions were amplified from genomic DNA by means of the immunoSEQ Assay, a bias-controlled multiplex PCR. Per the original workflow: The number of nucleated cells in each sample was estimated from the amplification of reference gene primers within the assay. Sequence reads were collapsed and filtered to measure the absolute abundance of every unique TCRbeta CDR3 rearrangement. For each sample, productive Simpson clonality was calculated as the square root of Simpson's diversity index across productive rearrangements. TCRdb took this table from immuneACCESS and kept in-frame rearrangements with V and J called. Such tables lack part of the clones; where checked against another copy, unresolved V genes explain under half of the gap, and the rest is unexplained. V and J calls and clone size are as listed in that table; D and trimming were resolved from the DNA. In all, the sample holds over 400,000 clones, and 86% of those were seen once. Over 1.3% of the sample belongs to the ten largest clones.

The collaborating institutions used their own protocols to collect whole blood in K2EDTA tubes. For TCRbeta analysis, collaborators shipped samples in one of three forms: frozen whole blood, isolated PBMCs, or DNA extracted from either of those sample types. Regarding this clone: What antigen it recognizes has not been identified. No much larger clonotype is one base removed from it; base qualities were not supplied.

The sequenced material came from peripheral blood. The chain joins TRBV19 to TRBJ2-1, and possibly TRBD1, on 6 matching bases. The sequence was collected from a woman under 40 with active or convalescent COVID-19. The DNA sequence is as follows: TGTGCCAGTAGTATAGATCAGGGGAGCTCCTACAATGAGCAGTTCTTC. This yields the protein CASSIDQGSSYNEQFF.